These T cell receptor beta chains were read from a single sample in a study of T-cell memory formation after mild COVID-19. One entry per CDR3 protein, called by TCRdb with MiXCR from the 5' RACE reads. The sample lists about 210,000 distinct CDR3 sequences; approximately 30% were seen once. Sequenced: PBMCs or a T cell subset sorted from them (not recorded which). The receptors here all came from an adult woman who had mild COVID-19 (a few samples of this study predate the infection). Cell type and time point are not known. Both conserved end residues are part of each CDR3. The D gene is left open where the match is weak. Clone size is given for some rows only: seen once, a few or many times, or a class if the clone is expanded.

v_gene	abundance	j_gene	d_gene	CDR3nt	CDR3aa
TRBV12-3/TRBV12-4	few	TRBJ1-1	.	TGTGCCAGCAGTGGGGACAAGAACACTGAAGCTTTCTTT	CASSGDKNTEAFF
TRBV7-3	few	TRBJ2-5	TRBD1	TGTGCCAGCAGCCGGCAGGGGGCTTTCGGGGAGACCCAGTACTTC	CASSRQGAFGETQYF
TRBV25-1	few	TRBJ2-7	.	TGTGCCAGCAGTGAATCCAGCTACGAGCAGTACTTC	CASSESSYEQYF
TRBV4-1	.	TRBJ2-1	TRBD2	TGCGCCAGCAGCCAAGGCATCGGGGGGGCCCTCAATGAGCAGTTCTTC	CASSQGIGGALNEQFF
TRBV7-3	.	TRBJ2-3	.	TGTGCCAGCGCTTTGATTAGCACAGATACGCAGTATTTT	CASALISTDTQYF
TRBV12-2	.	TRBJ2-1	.	TGTGCAAGTCGCTTAGCGCGGGAGCTTACAATGGAGCAGTTCTTC	CASRLARELTMEQFF
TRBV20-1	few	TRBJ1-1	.	TGCAGTGCTAGTTTGGGGGAGACTGAAGCTTTCTTT	CSASLGETEAFF
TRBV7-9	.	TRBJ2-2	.	TGTGCCAGCAGCTTAAAGGTTGGCGGGGAGCTGTTTTTT	CASSLKVGGELFF
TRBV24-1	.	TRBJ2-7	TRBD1	TGTGCCACCAGTGATGTGGGACAGGGATCGGGGGAGCAGTACTTC	CATSDVGQGSGEQYF
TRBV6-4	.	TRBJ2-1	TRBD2	TGTGCCAGCAGTTCGCTAGCGGGAGGTCAGCAGTTCTTC	CASSSLAGGQQFF
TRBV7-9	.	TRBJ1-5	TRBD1	TGTGCCAGCAGCTCGACAGGGAAGAATCAGCCCCAGCATTTT	CASSSTGKNQPQHF
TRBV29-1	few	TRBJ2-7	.	TGCAGCGTTGAATATCCAGGCCCAAACTCCTACGAGCAGTACTTC	CSVEYPGPNSYEQYF
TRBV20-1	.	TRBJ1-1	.	TGCAGTGCTAGATCCCTACTGAACACTGAAGCTTTCTTT	CSARSLLNTEAFF
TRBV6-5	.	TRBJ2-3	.	TGTGCCAGCAGGACCGGGACCCCGAGGGATACGCAGTATTTT	CASRTGTPRDTQYF
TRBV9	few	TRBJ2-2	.	TGTGCCAGCAGCCTTGACAGAGTCCATAACACCGGGGAGCTGTTTTTT	CASSLDRVHNTGELFF
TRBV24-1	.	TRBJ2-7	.	TGTGCCACCAGTGATTCGTTCGAGCAGTACTTC	CATSDSFEQYF
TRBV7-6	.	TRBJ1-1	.	TGTGCCAGCAACCTAGGGGTCGACATGAACACTGAAGCTTTCTTT	CASNLGVDMNTEAFF
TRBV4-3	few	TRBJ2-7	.	TGCGCCAGCAGCCAACTGGTGGAAGGGACCCTCTACGAGCAGTACTTC	CASSQLVEGTLYEQYF
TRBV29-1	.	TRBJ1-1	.	TGCAGCGTTGAATCTGGCAGGGGAACTGAAGCTTTCTTT	CSVESGRGTEAFF
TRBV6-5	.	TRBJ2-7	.	TGTGCCAGCAGTTACGAGGCCACCTACGAGCAGTACTTC	CASSYEATYEQYF
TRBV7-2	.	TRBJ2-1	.	TGTGCCAGCAGCTCAGCTCCAGGGACTCATTTCTTC	CASSSAPGTHFF
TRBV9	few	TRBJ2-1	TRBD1	TGTGCCAGCAGCGTAGGGGGACAGGGACTGACCTATGAGCAGTTCTTC	CASSVGGQGLTYEQFF
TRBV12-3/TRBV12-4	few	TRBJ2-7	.	TGTGCCAGCAGTATGACAGGCGGATCCTACGAGCAGTACTTC	CASSMTGGSYEQYF
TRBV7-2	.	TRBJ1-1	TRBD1	TGTGCCAGCAGCTTAGTGGGGACAGGGCCTGAAGCTTTCTTT	CASSLVGTGPEAFF
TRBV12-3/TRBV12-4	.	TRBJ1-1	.	TGTGCCAGCAGTTTAGCGGGCTATGGGGCAAGCACTGAAGCTTTCTTT	CASSLAGYGASTEAFF
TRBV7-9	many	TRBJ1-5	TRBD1	TGTGCCAGCAGTTTGGACAGGGAACAGCCCCAGCATTTT	CASSLDREQPQHF
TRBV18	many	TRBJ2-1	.	TGTGCCAGCTCTAAGGGAAATGAGCAGTTCTTC	CASSKGNEQFF
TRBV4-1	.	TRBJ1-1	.	TGCGCCAGCAGCCAAGTTGTCAGGGTAGACACTGAAGCTTTCTTT	CASSQVVRVDTEAFF
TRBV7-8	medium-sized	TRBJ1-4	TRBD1	TGTGCCAGCAGCCGCGGGGGACAGGGTAATGAAAAACTGTTTTTT	CASSRGGQGNEKLFF
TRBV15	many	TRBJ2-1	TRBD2	TGTGCCACCAGCAGTTCTAGCGGGAGACCCCAGTTCTTC	CATSSSSGRPQFF
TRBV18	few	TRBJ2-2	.	TGTGCCAGCTCACCCGGCGCCGGGGAGCTGTTTTTT	CASSPGAGELFF
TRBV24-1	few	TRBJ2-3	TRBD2	TGTGCCACCAGTGACGGGACTAGCGGTAAGGGTACGCAGTATTTT	CATSDGTSGKGTQYF